The 15 T cell receptor beta chains below come from one sample, sequenced in a study of cytomegalovirus exposure and HLA in healthy donors. Use of 60 Vbeta and 13 Jbeta primers characterized the PCR. TCRdb's copy holds only in-frame clones and misses some; the assay was immunoSEQ multiplex PCR. This table holds 150,000 to 200,000 clones, 70% to 80% found once. Sequencing input: PBMCs. These receptors originate from a woman aged 50 to 65 in good health and CMV-seronegative.

The genes are TRBV7-9 and TRBJ2-5, with 13 bases aligning to TRBD2. The V segment lost 5 bases and the J segment 5 bases; nucleotides outside the gene matches: 8. Germline CDR1 reads SEHNR; CDR2 reads FQNEAQ (reference sequence). This CDR3 spans 16 amino acids. In DNA, the CDR3 is TGTGCCAGCAGCAACACTAGCGGGAGGGCCAGGGAGACCCAGTACTTC. It yields the protein CASSNTSGRARETQYF.

This clone has just a few counts. The CDR3 is CSVEGEGYGDYEQYF. As DNA, the CDR3 is TGCAGCGTTGAAGGTGAAGGATACGGGGACTACGAGCAGTACTTC. The chain recombines TRBV29-1 with TRBJ2-7; a possible D gene is TRBD2 (5 bases). V was clipped by 1 base and J by 3 bases, with 16 bases between them. From germline, CDR1 is SQVTM and CDR2 ANQGSEA. There are 15 residues in the CDR3.

The chain's CDR3 is CASSMRHLTDTQYF. As DNA, the CDR3 is TGTGCCAGCAGCATGCGACATCTCACAGATACGCAGTATTTT. The genes are TRBV11-2 and TRBJ2-3; D is undetermined. This CDR3 contains 14 residues. Germline-derived CDR1 and CDR2 are SGHAT and FQNNGV. V lost 5 bases and J 2 bases, leaving 11 bases between the germline ends.

The chain is built from TRBV27 and TRBJ2-7; D is possibly TRBD1 (6 bases). CDR1 is MNHEY, CDR2 SMNVEV, per germline (reference sequence). The CDR3 is made up of 13 amino acids. The ends were cut back, 2 bases at V and 2 bases at J, with 7 bases in the middle. CDR3 sequence: CASSLQGPYEQYF. The CDR3 nucleotides read TGTGCCAGCAGTTTACAGGGGCCCTACGAGCAGTACTTC.

This clone showed up just once. CDR3 nucleotides: TGCGCCAGCAGCGGGACAGCGGTTACCTACGAGCAGTACTTC. Protein product: CASSGTAVTYEQYF. The V call is TRBV5-1, the J call TRBJ2-7, with TRBD1 matching over 7 bases. Germline lookup yields CDR1 SGHRS and CDR2 YFSETQ. The trim removed 4 bases at V and 2 bases at J, leaving 6 bases unmatched. This CDR3 is 14 amino acids long. The variable domain in full, completed from reference TRBV5-1 and TRBJ2-7, reads KAGVTQTPRYLIKTRGQQVTLSCSPISGHRSVSWYQQTPGQGLQFLFEYFSETQRNKGNFPGRFSGRQFSNSRSEMNVSTLELGDSALYLCASSGTAVTYEQYFGPGTRLTVT.

This chain joins TRBV6-5 and TRBJ1-1, with 8 nucleotides matching TRBD1. Germline V gene lookup returns CDR1 MNHEY and CDR2 SVGAGI. J was trimmed by 4 bases and V by 5 bases; bases with no gene match: 9. This CDR3 has 15 amino acids. The CDR3: CASSAYFGTGTEAFF. The CDR3 region has the DNA TGTGCCAGCAGTGCCTACTTCGGGACAGGCACTGAAGCTTTCTTT.

In DNA, the CDR3 is TGTGCCAGCATTGGGACAGGCCTCATGAACACTGAAGCTTTCTTT. Protein sequence: CASIGTGLMNTEAFF. This chain connects TRBV27 to TRBJ1-1; 8 bases line up with TRBD1. The trim removed 7 bases at V and 0 bases at J, leaving 7 bases unmatched. This CDR3 spans 15 amino acids. The germline V gene has CDR1 MNHEY and CDR2 SMNVEV (reference sequence).

This chain links TRBV18 with TRBJ1-1; D perhaps matches TRBD1 (5 bases). The germline V gene has CDR1 KGHSH and CDR2 LQKENI. This CDR3 region has 15 residues. Trimming shortened V by 3 bases and J by 1 base, and 12 bases separated the two germline ends. The chain's CDR3 is CASSPGEGRNTEAFF. In DNA, the CDR3 is TGTGCCAGCTCACCGGGGGAGGGGCGGAACACTGAAGCTTTCTTT.

The sample holds one count of this clone. The gene calls are TRBV5-5 and TRBJ1-3, with D possibly TRBD1 on 5 matching bases. The CDR3 has 17 residues. With 1 base removed from V and 0 bases from J, the gap between germline ends came to 14 bases. Germline CDR1 and CDR2: SGHKS and YYEKEE (reference sequence). The CDR3 bases are TGTGCCAGCAGCTTGACCCCCCAGGGATCCTCTGGAAACACCATATATTTT. Residues: CASSLTPQGSSGNTIYF. Filled out from reference TRBV5-5 and TRBJ1-3, the complete variable domain reads DAGVTQSPTHLIKTRGQQVTLRCSPISGHKSVSWYQQVLGQGPQFIFQYYEKEERGRGNFPDRFSARQFPNYSSELNVNALLLGDSALYLCASSLTPQGSSGNTIYFGEGSWLTVV.

The chain has TRBV6-1 and TRBJ2-6; TRBD1 might be the D (6 bases). The V gene's germline CDR1 is MNHNS and CDR2 SASEGT. The CDR3 runs 15 residues. V was trimmed by 7 bases and J by 4 bases, leaving 14 bases between them. In DNA, the CDR3 is TGTGCCAGCACCACCTCAGGGGCCGGGGCCAACGTCCTGACTTTC. Its translation is CASTTSGAGANVLTF.

This chain links TRBV9 with TRBJ2-5, with a tentative D call TRBD1 (6 bases). The assigned J gene may be wrong: the sequence end matches TRBJ2-7 better. From germline, CDR1 is SGDLS and CDR2 YYNGEE. The length of the CDR3 is 14 residues. The chain's CDR3 is CASSPTTGPYEQYF. CDR3 in DNA: TGTGCCAGCAGCCCAACGACAGGACCCTACGAGCAGTACTTC.

The V call is TRBV19, the J call TRBJ1-5; TRBD1 matches 10 bases. Trimming cost V 0 bases and J 5 bases; bases outside gene matches: 4. The germline gives CDR1 LNHDA, CDR2 SQIVND (reference sequence). The CDR3 has 16 amino acids. The CDR3 coding sequence is TGTGCCAGTAGTATAGAGACAGGGGGCTACTATCAGCCCCAGCATTTT. Translation: CASSIETGGYYQPQHF.

This clone showed up just once. J is TRBJ2-1 and V is TRBV7-6; TRBD1 is a possible D gene (7 bases). Deletions cut 0 bases from V and 8 bases from J, with 14 bases between. The CDR3 has 15 amino acids. The germline V gene encodes CDR1 SGHVS and CDR2 FNYEAQ. Here the CDR3 DNA reads TGTGCCAGCAGCTTAGCGCACAGGGGAGGATATGAGCAGTTCTTC. Protein product: CASSLAHRGGYEQFF. Variable domain in full (rest from reference TRBV7-6 and TRBJ2-1): GAGVSQSPRYKVTKRGQDVALRCDPISGHVSLYWYRQALGQGPEFLTYFNYEAQQDKSGLPNDRFSAERPEGSISTLTIQRTEQRDSAMYRCASSLAHRGGYEQFFGPGTRLTVL.

This chain joins TRBV10-3 and TRBJ2-1; D may be TRBD2 (5 bases). Trimming removed 0 bases from V and 4 bases from J, with 10 bases in between. This CDR3 is built from 15 residues. Germline CDR1 and CDR2: ENHRY and SYGVKD. CDR3: CAISESQSGYNEQFF. The CDR3 nucleotides are TGTGCCATCAGTGAGTCCCAATCGGGATACAATGAGCAGTTCTTC.

The table lists this clone with a few counts. The chain couples TRBV5-5 to TRBJ1-2; the match to TRBD1 covers 8 bases. Germline V gene sequence: CDR1 SGHKS, CDR2 YYEKEE (reference sequence). V dropped 1 base and J dropped 0; count of bases not matched to a gene: 2. The CDR3 loop spans 15 amino acids. CDR3 loop: CASSLRDRPNYGYTF. The CDR3 DNA reads TGTGCCAGCAGCTTGAGGGACAGGCCTAACTATGGCTACACCTTC. The whole variable domain, filled in from reference TRBV5-5 and TRBJ1-2, reads DAGVTQSPTHLIKTRGQQVTLRCSPISGHKSVSWYQQVLGQGPQFIFQYYEKEERGRGNFPDRFSARQFPNYSSELNVNALLLGDSALYLCASSLRDRPNYGYTFGSGTRLTVV.